This paragraph covers one TCR beta chain sequence. Its matching antigen is unknown. This sample is part of a study of cytomegalovirus exposure and HLA in healthy donors. CDR1 SGHVS and CDR2 FNYEAQ come from the germline V gene. The CDR3 has 18 residues. V lost 0 bases to trimming and J lost 0 bases, with 18 bases between them. Study observations and caveats: Association of around 17,000 TCR beta sequences with HLA alleles was found at 0.05 false discovery rate in a later analysis. While the bulk of TCR sequences proved rare, some public TCRs turned up in many donors. Data from an earlier analysis indicated that most TCR beta V segments were productive either about 87% or about 30% of the time. A few CMV-associated chains proved CMV antigen-specific in vitro.

PCR amplification relied on 60 Vbeta primers (plus 13 Jbeta primers). TCRdb's table, derived via immunoSEQ multiplex PCR, lists solely in-frame clones and lacks some. This sample has about 230,000 clones; around nine tenths occur once, and the top ten carry approximately 1%. This sequence was found in a woman under 30 in good health and CMV-seronegative. The V call is TRBV7-6, the J call TRBJ2-7; a possible D gene is TRBD2 (6 bases). The sample comprised PBMCs. The CDR3 coding sequence is TGTGCCAGCAGCTTAGCGTCAGAAAGATGGGACTCCTCCTACGAGCAGTACTTC. It encodes CASSLASERWDSSYEQYF.